These T cell receptor beta chains were read from a single sample in a study of T cell responses to AZD1222 COVID-19 vaccine. Profiled with immunoSEQ multiplex PCR; TCRdb holds only in-frame clones, not every one. The sample consists of roughly 130,000 clones, around 84% of them appearing once. This specimen was peripheral blood, taken on day 0 of AZD1222 vaccination. These receptors all come from an adult in good health. Each CDR3 is given with its conserved first and last residue.

V,CDR3
TRBV19,CASRAENYGYTF
TRBV3-1/TRBV3-2,CASSPQTVSSYEQYF
TRBV19,CASSISGGLPEQFF
TRBV6-5,CASSRLYEQYF
TRBV12-3/TRBV12-4,CASSSGPEAFF
TRBV19,CASMSTGSGYTF
TRBV27,CASRPLGTGLYGYTF
TRBV4-2,CASSQDLTGIETQYF
TRBV5-4,CASSLRDSLNIQYF
TRBV27,CASSFFSGSYEQYF
TRBV29-1,CSVRQKWDLDTQYF
TRBV4-1,CASSQIGPPVAFF
TRBV6-5,CASSLTGVLQETQYF
TRBV6-6,CASSYNVTGGKYF